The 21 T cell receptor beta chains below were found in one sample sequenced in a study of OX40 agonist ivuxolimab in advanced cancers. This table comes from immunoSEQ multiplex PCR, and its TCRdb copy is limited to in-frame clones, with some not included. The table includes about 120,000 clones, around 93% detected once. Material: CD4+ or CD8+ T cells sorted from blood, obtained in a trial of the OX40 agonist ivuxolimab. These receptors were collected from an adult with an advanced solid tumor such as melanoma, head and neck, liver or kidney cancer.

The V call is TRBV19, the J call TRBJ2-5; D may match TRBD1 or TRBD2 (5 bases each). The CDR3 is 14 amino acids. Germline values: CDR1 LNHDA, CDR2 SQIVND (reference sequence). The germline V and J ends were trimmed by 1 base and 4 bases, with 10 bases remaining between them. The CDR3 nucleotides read TGTGCCAGTAGTATAGTTGGGGCGGGAGAGACCCAGTACTTC. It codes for CASSIVGAGETQYF.

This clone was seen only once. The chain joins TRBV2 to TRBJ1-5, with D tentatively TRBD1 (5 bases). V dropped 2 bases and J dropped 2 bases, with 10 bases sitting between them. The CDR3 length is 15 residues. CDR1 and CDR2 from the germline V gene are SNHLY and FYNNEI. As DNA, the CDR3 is TGTGCCAGCAGTGAATCAGGGCCTGGCAATCAGCCCCAGCATTTT. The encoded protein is CASSESGPGNQPQHF.

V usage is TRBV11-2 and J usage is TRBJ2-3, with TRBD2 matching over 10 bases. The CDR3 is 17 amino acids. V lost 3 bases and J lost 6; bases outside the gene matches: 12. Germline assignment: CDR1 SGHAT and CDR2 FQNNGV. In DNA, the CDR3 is TGTGCCAGCAGCTTTGACCCCGGTAGCGGGGGGCGGGATACGCAGTATTTT. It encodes CASSFDPGSGGRDTQYF.

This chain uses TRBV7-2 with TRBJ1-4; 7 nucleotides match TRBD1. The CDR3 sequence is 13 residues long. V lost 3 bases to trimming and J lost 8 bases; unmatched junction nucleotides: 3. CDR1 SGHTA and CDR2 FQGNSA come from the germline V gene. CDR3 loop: CASSLGQKEKLFF. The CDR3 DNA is TGTGCCAGCAGCTTGGGACAGAAGGAAAAACTGTTTTTT. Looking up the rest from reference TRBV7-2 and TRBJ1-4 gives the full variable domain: GAGVSQSPSNKVTEKGKDVELRCDPISGHTALYWYRQSLGQGLEFLIYFQGNSAPDKSGLPSDRFSAERTGGSVSTLTIQRTQQEDSAVYLCASSLGQKEKLFFGSGTQLSVL.

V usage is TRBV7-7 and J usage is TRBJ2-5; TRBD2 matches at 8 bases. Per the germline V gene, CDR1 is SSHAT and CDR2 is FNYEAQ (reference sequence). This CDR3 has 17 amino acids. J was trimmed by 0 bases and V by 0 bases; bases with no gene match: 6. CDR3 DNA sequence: TGTGCCAGCAGCTTAGCGGGCGGGAGGACCAACCAAGAGACCCAGTACTTC. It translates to CASSLAGGRTNQETQYF.

The CDR3 loop reads CASSPLWAADYEQYF. The CDR3 DNA is TGTGCCAGCAGCCCCCTCTGGGCGGCAGACTACGAGCAGTACTTC. This chain uses TRBV14 with TRBJ2-7; D gene uncertain. The CDR3 is 15 residues long. The germline CDR1 and CDR2 sequences are SGHDN and FVKESK. Trimming shortened V by 4 bases and J by 3 bases, and 16 bases separated the two germline ends. Drawing the rest from reference TRBV14 and TRBJ2-7, the complete variable domain is EAGVTQFPSHSVIEKGQTVTLRCDPISGHDNLYWYRRVMGKEIKFLLHFVKESKQDESGMPNNRFLAERTGGTYSTLKVQPAELEDSGVYFCASSPLWAADYEQYFGPGTRLTVT.

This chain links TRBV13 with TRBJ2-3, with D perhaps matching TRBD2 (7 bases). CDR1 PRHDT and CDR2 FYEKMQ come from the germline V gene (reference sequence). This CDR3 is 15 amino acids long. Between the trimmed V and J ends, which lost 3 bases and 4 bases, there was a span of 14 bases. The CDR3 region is CASSFLKGGADTQYF. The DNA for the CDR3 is TGTGCCAGCAGCTTTTTAAAGGGGGGGGCAGATACGCAGTATTTT.

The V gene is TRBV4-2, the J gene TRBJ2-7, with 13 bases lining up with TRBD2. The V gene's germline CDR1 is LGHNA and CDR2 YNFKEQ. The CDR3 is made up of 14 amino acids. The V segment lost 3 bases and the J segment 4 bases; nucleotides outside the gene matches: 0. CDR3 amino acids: CASSQGLAGYEQYF. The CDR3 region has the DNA TGTGCCAGCAGCCAGGGACTAGCGGGGTACGAGCAGTACTTC.

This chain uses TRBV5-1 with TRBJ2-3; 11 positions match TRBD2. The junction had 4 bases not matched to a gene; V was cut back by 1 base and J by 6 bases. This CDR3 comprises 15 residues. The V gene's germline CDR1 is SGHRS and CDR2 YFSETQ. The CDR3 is CASSLTSGSRDTQYF. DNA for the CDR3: TGCGCCAGCAGCTTGACTAGCGGGAGTAGGGATACGCAGTATTTT.

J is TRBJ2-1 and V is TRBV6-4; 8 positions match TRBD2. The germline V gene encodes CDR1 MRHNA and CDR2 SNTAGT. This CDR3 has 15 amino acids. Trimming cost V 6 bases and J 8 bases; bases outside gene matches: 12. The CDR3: CASRPGAGGPHEQFF. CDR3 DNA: TGTGCCAGCAGGCCGGGGGCGGGGGGCCCCCATGAGCAGTTCTTC.

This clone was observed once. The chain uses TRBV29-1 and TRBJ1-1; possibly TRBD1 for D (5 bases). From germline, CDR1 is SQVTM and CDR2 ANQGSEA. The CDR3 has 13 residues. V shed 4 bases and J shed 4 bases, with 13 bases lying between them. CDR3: CSVGRGGGTEAFF. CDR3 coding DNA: TGCAGCGTTGGGCGGGGGGGAGGCACTGAAGCTTTCTTT.

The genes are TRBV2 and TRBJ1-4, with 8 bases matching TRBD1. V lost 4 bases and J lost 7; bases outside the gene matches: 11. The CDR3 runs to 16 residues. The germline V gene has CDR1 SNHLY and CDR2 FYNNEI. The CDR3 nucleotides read TGTGCCAGCAGTGGTAGAATAACAGGGGGTGGTGAAAAACTGTTTTTT. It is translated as CASSGRITGGGEKLFF.

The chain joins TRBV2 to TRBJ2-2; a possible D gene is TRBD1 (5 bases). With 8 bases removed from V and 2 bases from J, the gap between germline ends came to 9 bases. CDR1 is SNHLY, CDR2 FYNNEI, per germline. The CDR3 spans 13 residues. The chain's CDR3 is CASGRTNTGELFF. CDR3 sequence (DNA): TGTGCCAGCGGTAGGACAAACACCGGGGAGCTGTTTTTT. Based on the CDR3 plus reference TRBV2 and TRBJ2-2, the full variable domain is EPEVTQTPSHQVTQMGQEVILRCVPISNHLYFYWYRQILGQKVEFLVSFYNNEISEKSEIFDDQFSVERPDGSNFTLKIRSTKLEDSAMYFCASGRTNTGELFFGEGSRLTVL.

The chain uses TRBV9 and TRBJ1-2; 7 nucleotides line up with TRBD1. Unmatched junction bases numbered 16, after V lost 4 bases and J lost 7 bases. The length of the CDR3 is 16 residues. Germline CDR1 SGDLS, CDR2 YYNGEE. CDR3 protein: CASSPPGTAHEGGYTF. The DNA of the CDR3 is TGTGCCAGCAGCCCTCCTGGGACAGCCCACGAGGGTGGCTACACCTTC.

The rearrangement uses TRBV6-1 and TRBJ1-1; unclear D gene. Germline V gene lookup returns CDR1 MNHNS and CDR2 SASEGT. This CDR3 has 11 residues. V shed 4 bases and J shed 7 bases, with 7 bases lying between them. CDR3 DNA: TGTGCCAGCAGTGGCTGGGGTGAAGCTTTCTTT. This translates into CASSGWGEAFF.

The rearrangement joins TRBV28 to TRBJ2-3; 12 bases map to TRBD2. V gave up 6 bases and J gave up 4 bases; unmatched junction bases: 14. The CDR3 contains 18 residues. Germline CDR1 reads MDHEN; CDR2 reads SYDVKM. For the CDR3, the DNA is TGTGCCAGCAGCTCTCCCCTAAGACTAGCGGGAGATTCAGATACGCAGTATTTT. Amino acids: CASSSPLRLAGDSDTQYF.

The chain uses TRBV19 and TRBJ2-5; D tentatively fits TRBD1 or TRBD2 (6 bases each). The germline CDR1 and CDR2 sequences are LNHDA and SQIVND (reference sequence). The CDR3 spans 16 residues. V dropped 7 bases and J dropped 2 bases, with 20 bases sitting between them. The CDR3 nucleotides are TGTGCCAGTACCTCCCGGTCGGGGGCGCGTCAAGAGACCCAGTACTTC. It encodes CASTSRSGARQETQYF.

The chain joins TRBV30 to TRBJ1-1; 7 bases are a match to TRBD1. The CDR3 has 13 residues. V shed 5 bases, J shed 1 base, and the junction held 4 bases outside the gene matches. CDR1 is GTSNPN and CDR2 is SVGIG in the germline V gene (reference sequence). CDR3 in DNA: TGTGCCTGGTCCCGGGACAGGAACACTGAAGCTTTCTTT. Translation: CAWSRDRNTEAFF. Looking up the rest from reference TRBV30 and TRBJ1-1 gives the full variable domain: SQTIHQWPATLVQPVGSPLSLECTVEGTSNPNLYWYRQAAGRGLQLLFYSVGIGQISSEVPQNLSASRPQDRQFILSSKKLLLSDSGFYLCAWSRDRNTEAFFGQGTRLTVV.

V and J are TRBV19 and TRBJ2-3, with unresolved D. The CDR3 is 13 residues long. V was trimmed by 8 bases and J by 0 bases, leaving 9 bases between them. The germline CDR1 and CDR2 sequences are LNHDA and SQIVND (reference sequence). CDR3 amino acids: CASERASTDTQYF. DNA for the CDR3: TGTGCCAGTGAAAGGGCTAGCACAGATACGCAGTATTTT.

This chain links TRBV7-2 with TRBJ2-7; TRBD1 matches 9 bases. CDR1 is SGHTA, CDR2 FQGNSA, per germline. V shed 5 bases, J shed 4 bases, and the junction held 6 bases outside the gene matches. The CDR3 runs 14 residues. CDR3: CASSLATGGYEQYF. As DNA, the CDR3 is TGTGCCAGCAGCCTGGCGACAGGGGGATACGAGCAGTACTTC.

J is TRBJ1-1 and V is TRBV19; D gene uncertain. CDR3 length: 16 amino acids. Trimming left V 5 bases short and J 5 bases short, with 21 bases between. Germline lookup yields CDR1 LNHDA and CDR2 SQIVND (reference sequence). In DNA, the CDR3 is TGTGCCAGTAGTCCACCGGAAGGTCGGGTAGGTACTGAAGCTTTCTTT. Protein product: CASSPPEGRVGTEAFF. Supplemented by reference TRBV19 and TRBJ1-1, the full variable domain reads DGGITQSPKYLFRKEGQNVTLSCEQNLNHDAMYWYRQDPGQGLRLIYYSQIVNDFQKGDIAEGYSVSREKKESFPLTVTSAQKNPTAFYLCASSPPEGRVGTEAFFGQGTRLTVV.